This T cell receptor beta chain was profiled in a study of shared clonotypes between healthy human individuals. The overall study: Each donor's CD8 memory used one plate, CD8 naive two, each CD4 subset three. General observations from the study: Relative to clonotypes present in all four donors, those not shared had lower generation probabilities.

Details on this clone: The antigen is not known.

Several immunoSEQ plates received, in even portions, the genomic DNA of each subset. Only in-frame clones appear in the TCRdb table, and some are missing; sequencing was by immunoSEQ multiplex PCR. The table has fewer than 3 million clones, under 95% seen once. The CDR3 is made up of 15 amino acids. Trimming shortened V by 6 bases and J by 1 base, and 15 bases separated the two germline ends. Germline-derived CDR1 and CDR2 are KGHSH and LQKENI. The donors, all of them Caucasian adults, lived in Nashville, Tennessee. The receptor comes from a man between 18 and 29 years old in good health. Some clones in this sample may be carry-over from other donors' samples. The genes are TRBV18 and TRBJ1-1; D remains ambiguous. The sample was naive CD4+ T cells from PBMCs. Subset meaning: CD45RA+ positively selected. The chain's CDR3 is CASSLTTGSNTEAFF. The CDR3, as DNA: TGTGCCAGCTCTCTTACGACTGGGTCGAACACTGAAGCTTTCTTT.